Below, 19 T cell receptor beta chains from the same sample are listed, as sequenced in a study of blood T cell repertoires in COVID-19. TCRdb keeps only in-frame clones here, not all; method: immunoSEQ multiplex PCR. The table shows about 270,000 clones, with roughly 79% occurring only once. Sequencing used peripheral blood. Every receptor here comes from a woman between 55 and 75 years old with active or convalescent COVID-19.

The V gene is TRBV6-2 or TRBV6-3, the J gene TRBJ2-1; tentative D call: TRBD2 (6 bases). Germline CDR1 MNHEY, CDR2 SVGEGT. Trimming left V 2 bases short and J 11 bases short, with 13 bases between. CDR3 length: 13 residues. The CDR3: CASSYGGVSKQFF. DNA for the CDR3: TGTGCCAGCAGTTACGGCGGGGTTTCTAAGCAGTTCTTC.

This chain links TRBV9 with TRBJ1-1; the D is unclear. The CDR3 is 16 amino acids. Deletions cut 0 bases from V and 3 bases from J, with 15 bases between. Germline assignment: CDR1 SGDLS and CDR2 YYNGEE. CDR3 coding DNA: TGTGCCAGCAGCGTAGGTTTTGGGAGGGTTGACACTGAAGCTTTCTTT. Encoded protein: CASSVGFGRVDTEAFF.

CDR3 DNA: TGTGCCAGCAGGAAAAGGGAGGGGGTTGGCTACACCTTC. Residues: CASRKREGVGYTF. The chain employs TRBV27 and TRBJ1-2; weak D call: TRBD1 (6 bases). Trimming pared 6 bases from V and 7 bases from J, leaving 15 bases between. CDR1 and CDR2 from the germline V gene are MNHEY and SMNVEV (reference sequence). The CDR3 spans 13 residues.

This clone was seen a few times. V gene TRBV28 combines with J gene TRBJ1-3, with D hard to call. Trimming left V 6 bases short and J 2 bases short, with 17 bases between. The CDR3 has 16 amino acids. Germline lookup yields CDR1 MDHEN and CDR2 SYDVKM. CDR3 sequence (DNA): TGTGCCAGCAGCCCCCGCCTAGGGAGGGCTGGAAACACCATATATTTT. It encodes CASSPRLGRAGNTIYF. Filled out from reference TRBV28 and TRBJ1-3, the complete variable domain reads DVKVTQSSRYLVKRTGEKVFLECVQDMDHENMFWYRQDPGLGLRLIYFSYDVKMKEKGDIPEGYSVSREKKERFSLILESASTNQTSMYLCASSPRLGRAGNTIYFGEGSWLTVV.

The chain carries TRBV30 and TRBJ1-2; 9 bases map to TRBD1. V lost 2 bases to trimming and J lost 6 bases; unmatched junction nucleotides: 4. Germline values: CDR1 GTSNPN, CDR2 SVGIG (reference sequence). This CDR3 region has 13 residues. The CDR3 is CAWSFRTGDGYTF. The CDR3 nucleotides are TGTGCCTGGAGTTTCCGGACAGGGGATGGCTACACCTTC.

The chain employs TRBV6-5 and TRBJ2-5; D gene ambiguous. Trimming removed 7 bases from V and 3 bases from J, with 9 bases in between. The CDR3 covers 12 residues. In germline, CDR1 is MNHEY, CDR2 SVGAGI. Here the CDR3 reads CASTGWKETQYF. In nucleotides, the CDR3 is TGTGCCAGCACCGGGTGGAAAGAGACCCAGTACTTC.

CDR3 nucleotides: TGTGCCAGCAGCTCTGGAGGCTACCAAGAGACCCAGTACTTC. Translating gives CASSSGGYQETQYF. The genes are TRBV5-4 and TRBJ2-5; D may be TRBD2 (5 bases). The CDR3 is made up of 14 amino acids. Deletions cut 3 bases from V and 0 bases from J, with 9 bases between. Germline loops: CDR1 SGHNT, CDR2 YYREEE (reference sequence).

This clone has at least ten counts. The sample holds other DNA sequences that translate to the same CDR3. The genes are TRBV10-3 and TRBJ1-3; unclear D gene. The CDR3 consists of 11 residues. Trimming pared 6 bases from V and 3 bases from J, leaving 3 bases between. Germline V gene data show CDR1 as ENHRY and CDR2 as SYGVKD. The CDR3, as DNA: TGTGCCATCAGCCTTGGAAACACCATATATTTT. Protein sequence: CAISLGNTIYF.

The chain recombines TRBV7-9 with TRBJ1-2; no firm D call. Germline V gene lookup returns CDR1 SEHNR and CDR2 FQNEAQ (reference sequence). V was trimmed by 2 bases and J by 8 bases, leaving 9 bases between them. The length of the CDR3 is 12 residues. Here the CDR3 DNA reads TGTGCCAGCAGCTTACCTGGCGGAGGCTACACCTTC. It encodes CASSLPGGGYTF. Full variable domain (missing parts from reference TRBV7-9 and TRBJ1-2): DTGVSQNPRHKITKRGQNVTFRCDPISEHNRLYWYRQTLGQGPEFLTYFQNEAQLEKSRLLSDRFSAERPKGSFSTLEIQRTEQGDSAMYLCASSLPGGGYTFGSGTRLTVV.

This rearrangement joins TRBV19 to TRBJ2-4; 7 bases map to TRBD1. Trimming removed 5 bases from V and 3 bases from J; junction bases left unmatched: 10. Germline CDR1 is LNHDA and CDR2 is SQIVND (reference sequence). The CDR3 is 16 amino acids. This chain's CDR3 is CASSLPPAGGKNIQYF. The DNA of the CDR3 is TGTGCCAGTAGTCTCCCCCCAGCAGGGGGCAAAAACATTCAGTACTTC. Full variable domain (missing parts from reference TRBV19 and TRBJ2-4): DGGITQSPKYLFRKEGQNVTLSCEQNLNHDAMYWYRQDPGQGLRLIYYSQIVNDFQKGDIAEGYSVSREKKESFPLTVTSAQKNPTAFYLCASSLPPAGGKNIQYFGAGTRLSVL.

CDR3: CASSQDFTAPTGGNTIYF. Written as DNA, the CDR3 is TGCGCCAGCAGCCAAGATTTCACTGCCCCCACAGGAGGAAACACCATATATTTT. The chain uses TRBV4-1 and TRBJ1-3; D possibly corresponds to TRBD1 (5 bases). Trimming cost V 0 bases and J 4 bases, with 19 bases left between them. The length of the CDR3 is 18 residues. CDR1 and CDR2 from the germline V gene are MGHRA and YSYEKL.

The chain carries TRBV21-1 and TRBJ2-5; the tabulated D call, TRBD2, remains unverified against the DNA. TRBV21-1 is a documented pseudogene. The CDR3 is 16 amino acids. The CDR3: CASSKLGTSQRETQYF. In DNA form, the CDR3 reads TGTGCCAGCAGCAAGTTGGGGACTAGTCAGAGAGAGACCCAGTACTTC.

Concerning this clone: The junction departs from germline at one end; a sequencing error may be responsible. The chain joins TRBV6-1 to TRBJ2-7; 8 bases fit TRBD1. Germline values: CDR1 MNHNS, CDR2 SASEGT. The CDR3 runs 14 residues. Written as DNA, the CDR3 is TGTGCCAGCAGTGAAGCGCTTCGACAGGGGAGGAAGGACTTC. Translating it yields CASSEALRQGRKDF.

The CDR3 bases are TGTGCCAGCAGCCAAGTGATAGGGGGGGCCTACGAGCAGTACTTC. This codes for CASSQVIGGAYEQYF. The chain carries TRBV3-1 (or the pseudogene TRBV3-2) and TRBJ2-7; D possibly corresponds to TRBD2 (7 bases). V gave up 1 base and J gave up 2 bases, with 12 bases separating them. The CDR3 extends over 15 amino acids. CDR1 LGHDT and CDR2 YNNKEL come from the germline V gene (reference sequence).

J is TRBJ1-4 and V is TRBV4-2, with a tentative D call TRBD1 (5 bases). Trimming took 1 base from V and 8 from J, leaving 11 bases between them. Germline lookup yields CDR1 LGHNA and CDR2 YNFKEQ. This CDR3 is built from 14 residues. The CDR3 reads CASSQGGVAEKLFF. In DNA, the CDR3 is TGTGCCAGCAGCCAAGGGGGGGTAGCAGAAAAACTGTTTTTT.

This clone occurred a few times. The CDR3 reads CASSLAGQTYEQYF. CDR3 nucleotides: TGTGCCAGCAGCTTAGCGGGACAGACCTACGAGCAGTACTTC. The chain uses TRBV11-3 and TRBJ2-7, with TRBD1 matching over 7 bases. The junction had 2 bases not matched to a gene; V was cut back by 1 base and J by 2 bases. CDR3 length equals 14 residues. Germline-derived CDR1 and CDR2 are SGHNT and YENEEA.

The V call is TRBV2, the J call TRBJ2-5; TRBD2 agrees at 8 bases. Per the germline V gene, CDR1 is SNHLY and CDR2 is FYNNEI. V was clipped by 0 bases and J by 3 bases; unmatched bases: 15. This CDR3 is 19 amino acids long. CDR3 loop: CASSEAGGDEVAGKETQYF. The CDR3, as DNA: TGTGCCAGCAGTGAAGCCGGGGGCGACGAGGTAGCGGGGAAAGAGACCCAGTACTTC. The entire variable domain, with the rest obtained from reference TRBV2 and TRBJ2-5, is as follows: EPEVTQTPSHQVTQMGQEVILRCVPISNHLYFYWYRQILGQKVEFLVSFYNNEISEKSEIFDDQFSVERPDGSNFTLKIRSTKLEDSAMYFCASSEAGGDEVAGKETQYFGPGTRLLVL.

CDR3 amino acids: CASSLYTAAETQYF. CDR3 in DNA: TGTGCCAGCAGCTTGTACACAGCAGCTGAGACCCAGTACTTC. The rearrangement uses TRBV5-8 and TRBJ2-5, with D hard to call. Trimming left V 1 base short and J 5 bases short, with 12 bases between. In germline, CDR1 is SGHTS, CDR2 YDEGEE. The CDR3 runs to 14 residues.

The V gene is TRBV7-3, the J gene TRBJ1-1; TRBD1 agrees at 7 bases. Germline V gene sequence: CDR1 SGHTA, CDR2 FQGTGA. The CDR3 is 16 residues long. J gave up 1 base and V 2 bases, and 7 bases lay outside the gene matches. This CDR3 reads CASSLCLDRPNTEAFF. For the CDR3, the DNA is TGTGCCAGCAGCTTATGCCTGGACAGGCCGAACACTGAAGCTTTCTTT.